This TCR beta chain was captured in a study of regulatory T cells in long-lasting Graves disease (dated by TCRdb to about 2021). Notes on the research overall: In the newly diagnosed Graves' disease group, patients had been taking antithyroid drugs for less than 3 months. Patients with persistent Graves' disease were compared with patients with newly diagnosed Graves' disease using TCR sequencing and RNA sequencing of peripheral blood. The study took place in China and was registered as a clinical trial. A total of around 35 samples underwent TCR sequencing: about 13 from persistent and about 20 from newly diagnosed Graves' disease patients.

Unmatched junction bases come to 9, with V trimmed by 7 bases and J by 13 bases. From the germline V gene, CDR1 is MNHNS and CDR2 is SASEGT. The CDR3 has 13 amino acids, counting the end cysteine and phenylalanine. Only the CDR3 region is kept as DNA, spanning 39 bases read in frame from base 1. The method behind the library was multiplex PCR. The reads were generated on an Illumina HiSeq 4000. CDR3 regions were amplified by Arm-PCR with iRepertoire HTBI primers to construct TCR beta libraries. Gel purification was performed on PCR products prior to sequencing. The study's own analysis went as follows. A total of around 66 TRBV and more than twelve TRBJ segments were identified across samples and were used for gene usage analysis of CDR3 amino acid clonotypes. COPE and FqMerger were used to merge the filtered high-quality paired reads into contigs. Contigs were aligned with BLAST to IMGT TRBV, TRBD and TRBJ reference genes, and CDR3 was defined per IMGT. Highly expanded clones were defined as clonotypes with a frequency above 0.1%. Shannon entropy was used to measure repertoire diversity, and the Gini coefficient was used to measure V-J evenness. Public clonotypes were defined as clonotypes shared by more than one individual. TCRdb reran the public reads through fastp at Q25 and MiXCR, keeping productive beta chains. Merged by CDR3 protein, the rows form single entries marked with the most common genes and DNA. What appears here as the V and J calls and clone size reflects TCRdb's work, not the paper's. The sample table lists about 400,000 distinct CDR3 sequences, about a sixth of them with a count of one. 20% of the sample rests with the top ten.

Results the study describes overall, beyond this receptor: Persistent disease showed preferential use of TRBV28, TRBJ1-2 and TRBJ2-5, whereas newly diagnosed disease favored TRBV20-1 and TRBJ2-1. A larger number of public clonotypes was shared among persistent patients (approximately 2,500) than among newly diagnosed patients (approximately 1,000). Persistent Graves' disease patients showed lower TCR Shannon entropy and fewer highly expanded clones than newly diagnosed patients, suggesting clonal expansion. Sequencing and analysis were limited to the TCR beta chain. As a limitation, the authors acknowledged that the small sample size may reduce accuracy. Because the primary lesion, thyroid tissue, could not be accessed, the study looked at peripheral blood alone.

Of note for this clonotype: The clone's antigen remains unknown. A much bigger clone sits one base away, suggesting this may be a read error.

The time point label here, explained by the study, means: newly diagnosed GD, antithyroid drugs for less than 3 months. For both TCR sequencing and RNA sequencing, RNA was extracted from PBMCs in TRIzol. The diagnosis of Graves' disease followed American Thyroid Association guidelines. Patients were recruited from an endocrinology department in Xi'an, China. Each patient gave about 10 milliliters of peripheral blood, collected in an EDTA anticoagulant tube. Ficoll Paque Plus density gradient separation was used to isolate PBMCs, and no additional T cell sorting was done. RNA quality was checked with an Agilent 2100 Bioanalyzer and agarose gel, and concentration with a NanoDrop 2000. Separately, the same data were catalogued under a study of T cells in Graves' hyperthyroidism and ophthalmopathy. The second paper further reports: Stable Graves' hyperthyroidism was defined as the absence of progression to ophthalmopathy over 18 months of follow-up. Hyperthyroidism patients were newly diagnosed, with disease duration under 2 months, and aged 18 to 65 years. The study excluded patients with uncontrolled infections, other autoimmune diseases, pregnancy or lactation. Diagnoses relied on clinical symptoms, serum thyroxine and TRAb, thyroid ultrasound and orbital computed tomography. A first-round RT-PCR of the TCR CDR3 used the HTBI primer set with the Qiagen OneStep RT-PCR kit. Most expanded thyroid clonotypes (frequency above 0.001) were also detected in blood, a finding suggesting that blood repertoires may reflect thyroid immune responses. In cross-validation, a model built on a 13 V-J signature told ophthalmopathy apart from stable hyperthyroidism with less than 90% sensitivity and roughly 82% specificity, and in testing the same model reached 80%/75%. In validation, the model predicted progression to ophthalmopathy with 65% to 71% sensitivity and over 72% specificity, a median of 6.5 months before onset. To identify TCR V-J signatures that set the groups apart, the researchers used a discovery cohort of 90 to 100 patients, made up of 40 to 45 with Graves' ophthalmopathy and about 59 with stable Graves' hyperthyroidism. An independent validation cohort of fewer than 20 hyperthyroidism patients and 17 patients who later progressed to ophthalmopathy tested prospective prediction of ophthalmopathy. The roughly 100 discovery patients were randomly divided into training and test sets at a 7:3 ratio. In addition, the study compared T-cell repertoires in thyroid tissue and in blood from six Graves' hyperthyroidism patients. After blood sampling, hyperthyroidism patients were treated with methimazole at a starting dose of 30 mg daily, and ophthalmopathy patients were treated with high-dose intravenous methylprednisolone. The libraries were constructed in a second round of multiplex PCR and then size-selected and purified. Libraries were sequenced paired-end with 100 bp reads on an Illumina HiSeq2000. SOAPnuke was used to process the raw data, throwing out any read that contained adapters or uncalled bases, had a mean Phred below 15, or lacked an exact constant-primer or identifier match. COPE v1.2.5 was used to merge high-quality paired reads, and clonotypes were defined as unique nucleotide sequences. MiTCR v1.1 was used to align clonotypes to the IMGT TRBV, TRBD and TRBJ reference segments. The analysis included only V-J combinations with a frequency above 0.0001, which together covered approximately 99% of the repertoires. The TCS score was defined as the ratio of F50 (clonal expansion) to E x V (chaos), calculated using BLOSUM62-based TCRdist between CDR3 peptides within each V-J. Welch's t-statistics and random forest reduced around 550 V-J features to 13, which were used in a naive Bayes classifier (R e1071). Sample size was not statistically predetermined, and blinding of investigators to group allocation was not performed. According to the paper, TCR Vbeta CDR3 sequencing was carried out on 135 peripheral blood samples, which came from 40 to 45 ophthalmopathy, under 80 hyperthyroidism and approximately 17 progressor patients.

The chain was built from TRBV6-1 and TRBJ2-1; 11 nucleotides in the junction match TRBD2. Sequences were derived from peripheral blood mononuclear cells (PBMCs), sampled at new diagnosis, from a patient treated with antithyroid drugs. The receptor was derived from a woman in her late teens or twenties with Graves disease. Donor details come from another sample of the same person, matched by shared clones. CDR3 loop: CASKLAGVETQFF. The bases are TGTGCCAGCAAACTAGCGGGAGTAGAGACCCAGTTCTTC.